The sequence of this T cell receptor (beta chain) was determined in a study of blood T cell repertoires in COVID-19. The wider study: Samples taken during acute and convalescent COVID-19 were collected in the United States, Italy and Spain.

The germline V gene has CDR1 MNHEY and CDR2 SMNVEV (reference sequence). V dropped 4 bases and J dropped 9; count of bases not matched to a gene: 10. This CDR3 is built from 15 residues. In the authors' methods: Scientists estimated how many nucleated cells there were by amplifying reference gene primers. TCRdb keeps only in-frame clones here, not all; method: immunoSEQ multiplex PCR. D and trimming were read from the DNA, whereas the V and J calls and clone size are those reported in that table. This sample yields 200,000 to 300,000 clones, of which 80% to 95% are seen a single time; roughly 0.8% belongs to the top ten. Seattle participants joined during active infection and were tracked over time. This clone was seen just once.

This chain connects TRBV27 to TRBJ1-5; 9 nucleotides match TRBD1. The specimen sequenced was peripheral blood. This clonotype was sampled from a man younger than 45 with COVID-19, enrolled during active disease. Here the CDR3 reads CASSSAGTGLGPQHF. The CDR3, as DNA: TGTGCCAGCAGTTCTGCCGGGACAGGGCTGGGGCCCCAGCATTTT.